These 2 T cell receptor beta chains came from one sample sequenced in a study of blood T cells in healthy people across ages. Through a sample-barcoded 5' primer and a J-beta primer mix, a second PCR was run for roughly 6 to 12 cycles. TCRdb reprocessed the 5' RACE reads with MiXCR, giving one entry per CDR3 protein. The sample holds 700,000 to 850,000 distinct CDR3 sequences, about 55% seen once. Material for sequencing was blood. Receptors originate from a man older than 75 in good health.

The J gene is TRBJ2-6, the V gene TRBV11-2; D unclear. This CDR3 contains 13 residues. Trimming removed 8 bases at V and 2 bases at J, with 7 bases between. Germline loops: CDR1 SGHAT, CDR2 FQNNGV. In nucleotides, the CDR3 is TGTGCCAGCTGGATTCCTGGGGCCAACGTCCTGACTTTC. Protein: CASWIPGANVLTF. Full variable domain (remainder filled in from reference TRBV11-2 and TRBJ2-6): EAGVAQSPRYKIIEKRQSVAFWCNPISGHATLYWYQQILGQGPKLLIQFQNNGVVDDSQLPKDRFSAERLKGVDSTLKIQPAKLEDSAVYLCASWIPGANVLTFGAGSRLTVL.

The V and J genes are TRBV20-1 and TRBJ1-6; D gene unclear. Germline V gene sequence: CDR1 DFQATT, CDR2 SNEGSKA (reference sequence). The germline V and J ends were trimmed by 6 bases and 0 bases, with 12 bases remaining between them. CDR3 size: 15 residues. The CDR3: CSAVRESSYNSPLHF. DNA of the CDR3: TGCAGTGCGGTCCGGGAAAGCTCCTATAATTCACCCCTCCACTTT.